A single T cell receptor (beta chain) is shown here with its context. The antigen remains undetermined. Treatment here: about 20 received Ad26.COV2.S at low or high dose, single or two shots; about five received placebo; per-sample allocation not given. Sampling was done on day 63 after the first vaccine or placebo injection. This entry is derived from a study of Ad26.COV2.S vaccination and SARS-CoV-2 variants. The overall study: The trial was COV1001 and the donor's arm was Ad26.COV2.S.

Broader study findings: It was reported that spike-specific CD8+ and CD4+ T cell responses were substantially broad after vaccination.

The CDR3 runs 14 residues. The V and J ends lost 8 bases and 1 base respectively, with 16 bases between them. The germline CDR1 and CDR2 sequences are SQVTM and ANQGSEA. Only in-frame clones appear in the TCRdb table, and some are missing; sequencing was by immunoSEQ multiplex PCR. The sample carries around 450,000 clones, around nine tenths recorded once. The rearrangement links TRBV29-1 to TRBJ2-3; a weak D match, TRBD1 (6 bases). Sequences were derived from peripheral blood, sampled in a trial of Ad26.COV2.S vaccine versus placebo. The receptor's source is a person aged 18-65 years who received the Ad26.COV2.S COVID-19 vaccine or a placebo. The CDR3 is CSSDRAGGTDTQYF. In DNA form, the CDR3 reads TGCAGCTCCGATAGGGCAGGGGGCACAGATACGCAGTATTTT.